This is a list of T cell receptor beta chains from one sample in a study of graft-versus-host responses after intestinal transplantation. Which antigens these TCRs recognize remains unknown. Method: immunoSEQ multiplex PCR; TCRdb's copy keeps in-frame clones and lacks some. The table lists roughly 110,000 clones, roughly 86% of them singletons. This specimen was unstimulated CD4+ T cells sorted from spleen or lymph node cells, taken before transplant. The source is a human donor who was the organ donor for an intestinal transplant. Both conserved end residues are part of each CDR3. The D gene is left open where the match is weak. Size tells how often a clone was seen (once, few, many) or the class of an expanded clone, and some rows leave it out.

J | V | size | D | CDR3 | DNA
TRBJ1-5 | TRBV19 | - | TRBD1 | CASSLNRDRGLKAQPQHF | TGTGCCAGTAGTCTGAACCGGGACAGGGGGCTAAAGGCTCAGCCCCAGCATTTT
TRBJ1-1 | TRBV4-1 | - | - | CASSQASRAVTEAFF | TGCGCCAGCAGCCAGGCCAGCAGGGCGGTCACTGAAGCTTTCTTT
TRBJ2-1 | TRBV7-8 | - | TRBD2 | CASSTGTSVGEQFF | TGTGCCAGCAGCACGGGGACTAGCGTAGGTGAGCAGTTCTTC
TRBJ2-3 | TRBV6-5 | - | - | CASMGNTDTQYF | TGTGCCAGCATGGGTAACACAGATACGCAGTATTTT
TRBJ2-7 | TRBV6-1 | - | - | CASSTDRLSYEQYF | TGTGCCAGCAGTACTGACAGACTCTCCTACGAGCAGTACTTC
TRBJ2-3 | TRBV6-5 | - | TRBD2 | CASSLGAGAPDTQYF | TGTGCCAGCAGCCTGGGAGCGGGGGCCCCCGATACGCAGTATTTT
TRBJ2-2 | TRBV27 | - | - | CASSGTRNTGELFF | TGTGCCAGCAGTGGGACGCGGAACACCGGGGAGCTGTTTTTT
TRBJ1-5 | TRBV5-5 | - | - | CASSSNQGGGRNQPQHF | TGTGCCAGCAGCTCGAACCAGGGTGGTGGGCGGAATCAGCCCCAGCATTTT
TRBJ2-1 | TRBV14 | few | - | CASSPLSSYNEQFF | TGTGCCAGCAGCCCGCTGAGCTCCTACAATGAGCAGTTCTTC
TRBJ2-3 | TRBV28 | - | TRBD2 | CASRPNPGLATPSSTDTQYF | TGTGCCAGCAGGCCAAACCCGGGACTAGCGACTCCTTCTAGCACAGATACGCAGTATTTT
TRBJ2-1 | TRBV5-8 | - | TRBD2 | CASTLGRGGSLEQFF | TGTGCCAGCACCCTAGGGAGGGGCGGGAGTCTTGAGCAGTTCTTC
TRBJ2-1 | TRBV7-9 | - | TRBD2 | CASSYRTSVEGEQFF | TGTGCCAGCAGCTATAGGACTAGCGTAGAGGGTGAGCAGTTCTTC
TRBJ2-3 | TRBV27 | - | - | CASSPWQGTDTQYF | TGTGCCAGCAGTCCATGGCAGGGCACAGATACGCAGTATTTT
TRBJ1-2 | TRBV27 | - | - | CASSPLDRVNYGYTF | TGTGCCAGCAGTCCGCTGGACCGAGTTAACTATGGCTACACCTTC
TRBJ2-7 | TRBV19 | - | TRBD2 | CASSPPPGGSHSYEQYF | TGTGCCAGTAGTCCACCGCCGGGAGGGTCTCACAGCTACGAGCAGTACTTC
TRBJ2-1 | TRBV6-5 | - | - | CASSPGGRGYNEQFF | TGTGCCAGCAGTCCGGGAGGCAGGGGGTACAATGAGCAGTTCTTC
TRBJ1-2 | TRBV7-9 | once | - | CASSLVSGRQGYTF | TGTGCCAGCAGCTTGGTTTCGGGCAGACAAGGCTACACCTTC
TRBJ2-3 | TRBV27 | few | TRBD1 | CASTWDRGSGTQYF | TGTGCCAGCACCTGGGACAGGGGGTCCGGTACGCAGTATTTT
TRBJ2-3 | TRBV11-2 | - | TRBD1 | CASSFSGTGFIDTQYF | TGTGCCAGCAGCTTCTCCGGGACAGGGTTTATAGATACGCAGTATTTT